What follows is one TCR beta chain and its context. The antigen remains unidentified. The data derive from a study of cytomegalovirus exposure and HLA in healthy donors. PCR was performed using 60 Vbeta and 13 Jbeta primers. The protocol was immunoSEQ multiplex PCR, while the TCRdb copy is restricted to in-frame clones and leaves out a portion. This table has some 180,000 clones, roughly a tenth appearing once. Donors sampled were nominally healthy, though unrecorded immune exposures were likely. Study outcomes and limitations: Presence/absence analyses assumed roughly uniform sequencing depth across donors, which may not hold. The authors enumerated over 150 TCR beta chains as linked to cytomegalovirus. Among CMV-associated TCR beta chains, most appeared HLA-restricted in a later analysis.

Trimming took 2 bases from V and 5 from J; bases not matched to a gene: 0. CDR3 length equals 15 residues. CDR1 is MDHEN, CDR2 SYDVKM, per germline. The sample taken for sequencing was PBMCs. J is TRBJ2-7 and V is TRBV28; TRBD2 aligns across 16 bases. This receptor was obtained from a woman aged 25-40 years in good health and CMV-seropositive. CDR3 coding DNA: TGTGCCAGCAGTTTAGGGACTAGCGGGAGGGACGAGCAGTACTTC. Translating it yields CASSLGTSGRDEQYF. The variable domain in full, completed from reference TRBV28 and TRBJ2-7, reads DVKVTQSSRYLVKRTGEKVFLECVQDMDHENMFWYRQDPGLGLRLIYFSYDVKMKEKGDIPEGYSVSREKKERFSLILESASTNQTSMYLCASSLGTSGRDEQYFGPGTRLTVT.